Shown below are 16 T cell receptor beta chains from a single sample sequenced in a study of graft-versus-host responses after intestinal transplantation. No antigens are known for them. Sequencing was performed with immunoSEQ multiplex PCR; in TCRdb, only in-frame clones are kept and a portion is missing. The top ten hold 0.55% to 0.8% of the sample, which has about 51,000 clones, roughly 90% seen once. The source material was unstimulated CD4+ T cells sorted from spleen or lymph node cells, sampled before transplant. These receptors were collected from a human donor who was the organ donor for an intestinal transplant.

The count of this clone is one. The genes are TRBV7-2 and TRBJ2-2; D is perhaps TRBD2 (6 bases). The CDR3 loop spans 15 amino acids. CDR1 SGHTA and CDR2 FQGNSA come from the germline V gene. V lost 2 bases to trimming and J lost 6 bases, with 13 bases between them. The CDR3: CASSLSPGEAGELFF. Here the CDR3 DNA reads TGTGCCAGCAGCTTATCCCCGGGGGAGGCCGGGGAGCTGTTTTTT.

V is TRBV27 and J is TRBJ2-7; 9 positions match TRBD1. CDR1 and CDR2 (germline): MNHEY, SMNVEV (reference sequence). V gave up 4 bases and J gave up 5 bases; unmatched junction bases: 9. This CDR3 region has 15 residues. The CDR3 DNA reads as TGTGCCAGCAGTTCCTACCGGGACAGGGCCGACGAGCAGTACTTC. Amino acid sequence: CASSSYRDRADEQYF.

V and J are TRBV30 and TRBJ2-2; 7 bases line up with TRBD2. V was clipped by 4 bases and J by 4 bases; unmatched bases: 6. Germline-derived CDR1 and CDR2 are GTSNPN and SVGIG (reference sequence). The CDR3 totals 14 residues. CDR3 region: CAWNGLAVTGELFF. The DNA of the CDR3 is TGTGCCTGGAATGGTCTAGCGGTCACCGGGGAGCTGTTTTTT.

The CDR3 region has the DNA TGTGCCAGTAGTGAAGGGACTAGGATGAGAAATGAGCAGTTCTTC. It encodes CASSEGTRMRNEQFF. The rearrangement uses TRBV19 and TRBJ2-1; 8 nucleotides align to TRBD2. With 5 bases clipped from V and 7 bases from J, the junction kept 10 bases outside the gene matches. The germline V gene has CDR1 LNHDA and CDR2 SQIVND (reference sequence). The CDR3 is made up of 15 amino acids.

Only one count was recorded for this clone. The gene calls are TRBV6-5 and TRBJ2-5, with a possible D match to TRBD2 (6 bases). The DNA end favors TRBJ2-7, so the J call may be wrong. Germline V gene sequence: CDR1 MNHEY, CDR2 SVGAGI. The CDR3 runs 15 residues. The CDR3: CASSSAPGLVYEQYF. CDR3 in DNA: TGTGCCAGCAGTTCGGCCCCGGGACTGGTTTACGAGCAGTACTTC.

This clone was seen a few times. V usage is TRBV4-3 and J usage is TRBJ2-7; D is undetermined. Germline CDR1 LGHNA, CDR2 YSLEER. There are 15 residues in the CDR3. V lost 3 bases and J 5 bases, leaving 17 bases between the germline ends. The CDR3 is CASSQIWQAGDEQYF. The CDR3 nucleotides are TGCGCCAGCAGCCAGATATGGCAGGCCGGCGACGAGCAGTACTTC.

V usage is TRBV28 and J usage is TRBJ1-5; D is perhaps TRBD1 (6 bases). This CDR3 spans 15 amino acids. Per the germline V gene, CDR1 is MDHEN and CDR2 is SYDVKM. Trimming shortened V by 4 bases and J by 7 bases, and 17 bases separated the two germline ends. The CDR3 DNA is TGTGCCAGCAGTTCTGGCAGGGGAAGAGGGCAGCCCCAGCATTTT. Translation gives CASSSGRGRGQPQHF. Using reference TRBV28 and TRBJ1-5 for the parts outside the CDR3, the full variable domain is DVKVTQSSRYLVKRTGEKVFLECVQDMDHENMFWYRQDPGLGLRLIYFSYDVKMKEKGDIPEGYSVSREKKERFSLILESASTNQTSMYLCASSSGRGRGQPQHFGDGTRLSIL.

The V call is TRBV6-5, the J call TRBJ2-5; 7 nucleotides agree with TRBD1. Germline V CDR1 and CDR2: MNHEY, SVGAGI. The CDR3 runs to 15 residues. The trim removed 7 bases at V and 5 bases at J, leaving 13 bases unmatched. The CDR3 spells CASTSRKGAGETQYF. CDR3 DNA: TGTGCCAGCACCTCTAGAAAGGGGGCCGGCGAGACCCAGTACTTC.

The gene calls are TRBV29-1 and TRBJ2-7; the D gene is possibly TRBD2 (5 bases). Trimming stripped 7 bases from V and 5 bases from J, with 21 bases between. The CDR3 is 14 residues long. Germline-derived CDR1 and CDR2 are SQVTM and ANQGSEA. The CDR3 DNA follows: TGCAGCGCCACCCTTCCGATAGGACTGGACGAGCAGTACTTC. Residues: CSATLPIGLDEQYF.

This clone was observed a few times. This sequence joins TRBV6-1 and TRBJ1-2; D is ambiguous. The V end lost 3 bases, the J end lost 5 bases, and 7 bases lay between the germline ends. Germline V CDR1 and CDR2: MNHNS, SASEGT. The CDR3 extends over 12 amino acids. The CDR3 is CASSDAVYGYTF. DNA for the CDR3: TGTGCCAGCAGTGATGCAGTTTATGGCTACACCTTC.

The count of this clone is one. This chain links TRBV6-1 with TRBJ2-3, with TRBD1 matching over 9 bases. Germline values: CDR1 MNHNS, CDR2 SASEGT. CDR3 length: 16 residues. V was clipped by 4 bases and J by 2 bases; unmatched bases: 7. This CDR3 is CASSGGQGFITDTQYF. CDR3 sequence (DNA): TGTGCCAGCAGTGGGGGACAGGGTTTCATCACAGATACGCAGTATTTT.

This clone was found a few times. The CDR3 sequence is CASSEAGTGFLDTQYF. The CDR3 bases are TGTGCCAGCAGTGAAGCCGGGACAGGGTTTTTGGATACGCAGTATTTT. The gene calls are TRBV25-1 and TRBJ2-3, with 9 bases that match TRBD1. Per the germline V gene, CDR1 is MGHDK and CDR2 is SYGVNS. The V segment lost 2 bases and the J segment 6 bases; nucleotides outside the gene matches: 9. The CDR3 is 16 residues long. Full variable domain (remainder filled in from reference TRBV25-1 and TRBJ2-3): EADIYQTPRYLVIGTGKKITLECSQTMGHDKMYWYQQDPGMELHLIHYSYGVNSTEKGDLSSESTVSRIRTEHFPLTLESARPSHTSQYLCASSEAGTGFLDTQYFGPGTRLTVL.

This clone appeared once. CDR3 DNA sequence: TGCGCCAGCAGCGCACAGGGGTCGGGGGAGCTGTTTTTT. As protein: CASSAQGSGELFF. The V and J genes are TRBV5-1 and TRBJ2-2; 7 nucleotides line up with TRBD1. Trimming took 4 bases from V and 8 from J; bases not matched to a gene: 5. This CDR3 contains 13 residues. Germline-derived CDR1 and CDR2 are SGHRS and YFSETQ.

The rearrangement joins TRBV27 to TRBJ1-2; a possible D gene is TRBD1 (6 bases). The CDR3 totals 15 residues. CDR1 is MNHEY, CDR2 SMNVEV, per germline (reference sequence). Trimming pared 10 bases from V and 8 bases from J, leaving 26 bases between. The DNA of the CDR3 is TGTGCCACCGGCAGAAAGGGGGGGTTCGAATTGGGCTACACCTTC. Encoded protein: CATGRKGGFELGYTF.

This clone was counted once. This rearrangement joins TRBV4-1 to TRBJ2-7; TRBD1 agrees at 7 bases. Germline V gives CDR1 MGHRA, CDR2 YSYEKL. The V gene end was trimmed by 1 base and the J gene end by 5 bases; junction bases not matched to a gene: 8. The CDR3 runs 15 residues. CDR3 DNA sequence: TGCGCCAGCAGCCAAGTAGACAGGGAAAGAGACGAGCAGTACTTC. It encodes CASSQVDRERDEQYF.

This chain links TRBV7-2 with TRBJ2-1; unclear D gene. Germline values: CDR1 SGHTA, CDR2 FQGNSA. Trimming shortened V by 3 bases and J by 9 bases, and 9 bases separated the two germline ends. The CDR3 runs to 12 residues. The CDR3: CASSFYATEQFF. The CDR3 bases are TGTGCCAGCAGCTTCTACGCTACTGAGCAGTTCTTC.